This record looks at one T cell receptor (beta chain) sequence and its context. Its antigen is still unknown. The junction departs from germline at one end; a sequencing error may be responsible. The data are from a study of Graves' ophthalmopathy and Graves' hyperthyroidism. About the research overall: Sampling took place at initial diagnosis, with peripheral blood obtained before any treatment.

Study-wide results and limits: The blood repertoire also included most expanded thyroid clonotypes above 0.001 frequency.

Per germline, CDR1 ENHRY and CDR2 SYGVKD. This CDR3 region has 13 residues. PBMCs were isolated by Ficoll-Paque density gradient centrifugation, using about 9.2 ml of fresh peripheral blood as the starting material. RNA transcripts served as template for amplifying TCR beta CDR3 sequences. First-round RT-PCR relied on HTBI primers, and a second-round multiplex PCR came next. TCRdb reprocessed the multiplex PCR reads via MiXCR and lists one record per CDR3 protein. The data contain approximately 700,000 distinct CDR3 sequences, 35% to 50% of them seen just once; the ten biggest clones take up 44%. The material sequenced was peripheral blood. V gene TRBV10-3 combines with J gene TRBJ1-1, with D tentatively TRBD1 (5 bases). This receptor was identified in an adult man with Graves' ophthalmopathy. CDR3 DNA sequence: TGTGCCAGCAGTGGGGGGGGAGGAGGTGAAGCTTTCTTT. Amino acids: CASSGGGGGEAFF.